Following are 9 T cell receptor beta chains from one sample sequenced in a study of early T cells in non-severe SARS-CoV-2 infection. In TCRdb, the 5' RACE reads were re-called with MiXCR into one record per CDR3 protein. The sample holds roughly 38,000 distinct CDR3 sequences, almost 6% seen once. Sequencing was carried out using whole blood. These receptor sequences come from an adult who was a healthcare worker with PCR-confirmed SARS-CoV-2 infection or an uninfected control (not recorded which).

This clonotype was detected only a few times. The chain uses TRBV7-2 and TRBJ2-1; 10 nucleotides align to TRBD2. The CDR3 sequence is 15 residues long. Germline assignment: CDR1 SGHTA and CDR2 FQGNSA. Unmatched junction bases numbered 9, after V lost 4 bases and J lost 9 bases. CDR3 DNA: TGTGCCAGCAGCTCCTCAGCGGGGGGGCCTGGTGAGCAGTTCTTC. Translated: CASSSSAGGPGEQFF.

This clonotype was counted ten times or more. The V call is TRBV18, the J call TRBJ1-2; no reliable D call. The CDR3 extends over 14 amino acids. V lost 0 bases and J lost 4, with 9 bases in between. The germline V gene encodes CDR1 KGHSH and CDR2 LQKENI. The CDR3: CASSPPKGGYGYTF. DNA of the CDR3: TGTGCCAGCTCACCACCCAAGGGAGGCTATGGCTACACCTTC.

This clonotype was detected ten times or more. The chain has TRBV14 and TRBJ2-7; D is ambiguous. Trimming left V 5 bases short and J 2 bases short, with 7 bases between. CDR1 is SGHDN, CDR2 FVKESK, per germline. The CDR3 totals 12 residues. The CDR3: CASSTAPYEQYF. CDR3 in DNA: TGTGCCAGCAGCACCGCCCCCTACGAGCAGTACTTC.

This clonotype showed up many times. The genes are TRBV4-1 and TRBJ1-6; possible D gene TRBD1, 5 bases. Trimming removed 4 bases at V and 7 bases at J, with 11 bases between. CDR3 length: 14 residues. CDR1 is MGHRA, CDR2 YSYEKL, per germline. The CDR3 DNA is TGCGCCAGCAGCCCCGCGGGACCAAATTCACCCCTCCACTTT. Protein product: CASSPAGPNSPLHF.

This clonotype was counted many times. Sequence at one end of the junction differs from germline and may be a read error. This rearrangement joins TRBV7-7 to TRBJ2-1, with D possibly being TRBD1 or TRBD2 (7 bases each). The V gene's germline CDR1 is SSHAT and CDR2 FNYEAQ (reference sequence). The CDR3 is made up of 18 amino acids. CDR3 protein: CASSRGSGGASSYNEQFF. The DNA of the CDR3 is TGTGCTAGCAGCCGAGGGTCAGGGGGGGCCTCGTCCTACAATGAGCAGTTCTTC.

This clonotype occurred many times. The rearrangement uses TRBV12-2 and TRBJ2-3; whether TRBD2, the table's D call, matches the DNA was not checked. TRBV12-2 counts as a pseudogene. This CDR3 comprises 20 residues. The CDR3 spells CASRLSGSGGPAESTDTQYF. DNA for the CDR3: TGTGCAAGTCGCTTAAGTGGTAGCGGGGGGCCCGCCGAAAGCACAGATACGCAGTATTTT.

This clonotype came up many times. In DNA form, the CDR3 reads TGTGCCACCAGTGATCACCGACAGGGGGCCAAAAACATTCAGTACTTC. The encoded protein is CATSDHRQGAKNIQYF. V and J are TRBV24-1 and TRBJ2-4, with 8 bases aligning to TRBD1. Trimming took 3 bases from V and 1 from J; bases not matched to a gene: 4. The germline V gene encodes CDR1 KGHDR and CDR2 SFDVKD. CDR3 length: 16 amino acids.

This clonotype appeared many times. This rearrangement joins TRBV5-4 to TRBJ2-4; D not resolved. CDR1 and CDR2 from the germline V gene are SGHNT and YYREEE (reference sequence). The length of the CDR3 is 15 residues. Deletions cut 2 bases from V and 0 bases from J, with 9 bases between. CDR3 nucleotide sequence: TGTGCCAGCAGCTTACCGGTCCTAGCCAAAAACATTCAGTACTTC. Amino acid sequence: CASSLPVLAKNIQYF.

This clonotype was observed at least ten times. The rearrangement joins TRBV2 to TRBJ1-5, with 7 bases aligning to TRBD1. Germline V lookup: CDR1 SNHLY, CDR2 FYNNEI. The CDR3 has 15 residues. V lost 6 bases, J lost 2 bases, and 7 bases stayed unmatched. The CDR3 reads CASRAGTVGNQPQHF. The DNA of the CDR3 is TGTGCCAGCAGGGCCGGGACAGTCGGCAATCAGCCCCAGCATTTT.